These 20 T cell receptor beta chains originate from one sample sequenced in a study of shared clonotypes between healthy human individuals. Assay: immunoSEQ multiplex PCR; the TCRdb copy retains only in-frame clones and omits some. The sample consists of some 1.4 million clones, around 97% of them appearing once. The sample consisted of naive CD4+ T cells sorted from blood. Indicated subset: CD45RA+ positively selected. The receptor source for this set is a man aged 25-40 years in good health.

This sequence joins TRBV9 and TRBJ1-2; possibly TRBD1 for D (5 bases). Looked up from germline, CDR1 is SGDLS and CDR2 is YYNGEE. The CDR3 has 14 residues. Between the trimmed V and J ends, which lost 0 bases and 2 bases, there was a span of 8 bases. For the CDR3, the DNA is TGTGCCAGCAGCGTAGACCCAGGGAACTATGGCTACACCTTC. Translating gives CASSVDPGNYGYTF.

Concerning this clone: The sample carries other DNA sequences with the same CDR3. V usage is TRBV5-1 and J usage is TRBJ1-2; unclear D gene. The V end lost 4 bases, the J end lost 3 bases, and 10 bases lay between the germline ends. In germline, CDR1 is SGHRS, CDR2 YFSETQ. This CDR3 is built from 13 residues. The CDR3: CASSPGPDYGYTF. CDR3 nucleotides: TGCGCCAGCAGCCCCGGTCCGGACTATGGCTACACCTTC.

A remark on this clone: The same CDR3 arises from other DNA sequences in this sample as well. The chain uses TRBV6-6 and TRBJ1-5, with D unresolved. There are 13 residues in the CDR3. Germline V gives CDR1 MNHNY, CDR2 SVGAGI (reference sequence). Trimming took 2 bases from V and 4 from J, leaving 6 bases between them. The CDR3 loop is CASSYPGNQPQHF. In DNA, the CDR3 is TGTGCCAGCAGTTACCCGGGAAATCAGCCCCAGCATTTT.

CDR3 residues: CASSQGGMPVGTNTGELFF. DNA of the CDR3: TGCGCCAGCAGCCAAGGGGGCATGCCGGTGGGGACGAACACCGGGGAGCTGTTTTTT. The chain carries TRBV4-3 and TRBJ2-2; a weak D match, TRBD1 (5 bases). The germline V and J ends were trimmed by 1 base and 0 bases, with 18 bases remaining between them. Per germline, CDR1 LGHNA and CDR2 YSLEER. The CDR3 contains 19 residues.

The chain employs TRBV6-1 and TRBJ2-7; 11 positions agree with TRBD1. Germline CDR1 is MNHNS and CDR2 is SASEGT. The CDR3 covers 14 residues. V lost 8 bases, J lost 5 bases, and 8 bases stayed unmatched. The CDR3 nucleotides are TGTGCCAGCGCCTTGGACAGGGGGCTCGACGAGCAGTACTTC. This encodes CASALDRGLDEQYF.

The chain is built from TRBV27 and TRBJ1-5; possible D gene TRBD1, 6 bases. V lost 4 bases to trimming and J lost 1 base, with 14 bases between them. This CDR3 has 16 residues. Germline V CDR1 and CDR2: MNHEY, SMNVEV (reference sequence). The CDR3 region is CASSSLDRWSNQPQHF. The CDR3 nucleotides are TGTGCCAGCAGTTCATTGGACAGATGGAGCAATCAGCCCCAGCATTTT.

A single count supports this clone. The rearrangement uses TRBV10-2 and TRBJ2-3; D possibly matches TRBD1 or TRBD2 (5 bases each). Germline-derived CDR1 and CDR2 are WSHSY and SAAADI. The CDR3 length is 18 residues. V was clipped by 4 bases and J by 6 bases, with 26 bases between them. The CDR3 loop reads CASSVGSPSAAGADTQYF. The CDR3 nucleotides read TGCGCCAGCAGTGTTGGGAGTCCCAGTGCCGCCGGGGCTGATACGCAGTATTTT.

The chain uses TRBV6-4 and TRBJ2-1, with D possibly matching TRBD2 (6 bases). Germline loops: CDR1 MRHNA, CDR2 SNTAGT. The CDR3 is made up of 13 amino acids. V was cut by 4 bases and J by 9 bases, with 13 bases left in between. The CDR3 is CASSGSGGLEQFF. As DNA, the CDR3 is TGTGCCAGCAGTGGTTCTGGGGGACTTGAGCAGTTCTTC.

The chain carries TRBV10-3 and TRBJ2-5; 9 bases match TRBD2. Trimming took 6 bases from V and 5 from J; bases not matched to a gene: 1. CDR1 and CDR2 from the germline V gene are ENHRY and SYGVKD. CDR3 size: 12 residues. CDR3 DNA sequence: TGTGCCATCAGGCGGGAGGGGGAGACCCAGTACTTC. Its translation: CAIRREGETQYF.

The J gene is TRBJ1-1, the V gene TRBV6-1; 7 positions match TRBD1. Germline V gene data show CDR1 as MNHNS and CDR2 as SASEGT. The V and J ends lost 7 bases and 4 bases, in that order; junction bases with no gene match: 6. CDR3 length equals 13 residues. In DNA, the CDR3 is TGTGCCAGCACTCGACAGGGAGGCACTGAAGCTTTCTTT. Translation: CASTRQGGTEAFF.

This chain connects TRBV19 to TRBJ1-2; TRBD1 agrees at 11 bases. From germline, CDR1 is LNHDA and CDR2 SQIVND (reference sequence). V gave up 5 bases and J gave up 3 bases; unmatched junction bases: 8. The CDR3 loop spans 16 amino acids. The CDR3: CASSSSGTGGYYGYTF. The CDR3 DNA sequence: TGTGCCAGTAGTTCCTCCGGGACAGGGGGTTACTATGGCTACACCTTC.

The count of this clone is one. This sequence joins TRBV7-9 and TRBJ1-5; D gene ambiguous. The ends were cut back, 5 bases at V and 1 base at J, with 15 bases in the middle. Germline V CDR1 and CDR2: SEHNR, FQNEAQ (reference sequence). This CDR3 has 16 residues. In DNA form, the CDR3 reads TGTGCCAGCAGCACTGACCAAGCGGGGAGCAATCAGCCCCAGCATTTT. As protein: CASSTDQAGSNQPQHF. Looking up the rest from reference TRBV7-9 and TRBJ1-5 gives the full variable domain: DTGVSQNPRHKITKRGQNVTFRCDPISEHNRLYWYRQTLGQGPEFLTYFQNEAQLEKSRLLSDRFSAERPKGSFSTLEIQRTEQGDSAMYLCASSTDQAGSNQPQHFGDGTRLSIL.

The chain couples TRBV29-1 to TRBJ1-1; no definite D call. Germline-derived CDR1 and CDR2 are SQVTM and ANQGSEA. The CDR3 totals 11 residues. V lost 4 bases and J 9 bases, leaving 12 bases between the germline ends. The CDR3 spells CSVARGQQAFF. CDR3 coding DNA: TGCAGCGTTGCGCGAGGTCAACAAGCTTTCTTT.

As to this clone: Mismatch with germline at one junction end may stem from a read error. The J gene is TRBJ2-3, the V gene TRBV11-2; D is uncertain. In germline, CDR1 is SGHAT, CDR2 FQNNGV. The CDR3 length is 13 residues. The CDR3 sequence: CASGFDSTDTQYF. The CDR3 DNA reads as TGTGCCAGCGGCTTCGACTCCACAGATACGCAGTATTTT.

The chain combines TRBV18 with TRBJ2-3; tentative D call: TRBD2 (5 bases). CDR1 is KGHSH and CDR2 is LQKENI in the germline V gene. The CDR3 consists of 16 residues. V gave up 0 bases and J gave up 0 bases, with 10 bases separating them. The CDR3 DNA reads as TGTGCCAGCTCACCACCCCTAGCTGTTAGCACAGATACGCAGTATTTT. This translates into CASSPPLAVSTDTQYF.

The CDR3: CASSLASGKVANTGELFF. CDR3 DNA sequence: TGTGCCAGCAGCTTAGCTAGCGGTAAAGTCGCGAACACCGGGGAGCTGTTTTTT. J is TRBJ2-2 and V is TRBV7-8; TRBD2 is a possible D gene (6 bases). CDR1 and CDR2 from the germline V gene are SGHVS and FQNEAQ. The V end was cut by 0 bases, the J end by 0 bases, with 14 bases between. This CDR3 spans 18 amino acids.

This chain joins TRBV7-6 and TRBJ2-1, with 11 bases lining up with TRBD2. Trimming took 1 base from V and 2 from J; bases not matched to a gene: 7. The germline CDR1 and CDR2 sequences are SGHVS and FNYEAQ. This CDR3 is 18 amino acids long. The CDR3 reads CASSLGLAGGPPYNEQFF. CDR3 coding DNA: TGTGCCAGCAGCTTAGGGTTAGCGGGAGGGCCCCCCTACAATGAGCAGTTCTTC.

The chain combines TRBV5-4 with TRBJ1-4, with 7 positions matching TRBD1. V lost 0 bases, J lost 5 bases, and 4 bases stayed unmatched. This CDR3 is 15 amino acids long. CDR1 and CDR2 from the germline V gene are SGHNT and YYREEE (reference sequence). The CDR3 sequence is CASSLAQGVNEKLFF. CDR3 coding DNA: TGTGCCAGCAGCTTGGCGCAGGGGGTGAATGAAAAACTGTTTTTT. Full variable domain (outside the CDR3, taken from reference TRBV5-4 and TRBJ1-4): ETGVTQSPTHLIKTRGQQVTLRCSSQSGHNTVSWYQQALGQGPQFIFQYYREEENGRGNFPPRFSGLQFPNYSSELNVNALELDDSALYLCASSLAQGVNEKLFFGSGTQLSVL.

On this clone itself: One end of the junction varies from germline; a read error may be responsible. The V gene is TRBV7-7, the J gene TRBJ2-5, with no clear D. This CDR3 is built from 14 residues. Germline V gene data show CDR1 as SSHAT and CDR2 as FNYEAQ (reference sequence). CDR3 region: CASSLAVGTGSQYF. CDR3 coding DNA: TGTGCTAGCAGCTTAGCTGTTGGCACCGGGTCCCAGTACTTC.

The J gene is TRBJ2-2, the V gene TRBV7-9, with TRBD2 matching 9 bases. V lost 4 bases to trimming and J lost 3 bases; unmatched junction nucleotides: 9. From germline, CDR1 is SEHNR and CDR2 FQNEAQ (reference sequence). The length of the CDR3 is 17 residues. CDR3 DNA sequence: TGTGCCAGCAGCTCGATTTTACTAGCGGGTGACACCGGGGAGCTGTTTTTT. Its protein is CASSSILLAGDTGELFF.